This TCR beta chain was documented in a study of B cell selection in AIRE deficiency. Study-level results: Of a few thousand shared Treg TCRbeta sequences, over 30% were healthy-only, just over 9% patient-only. Patient Tconv cells held around a third of Treg sequences shared by healthy donors.

Conventional CD4 T cells were sorted as CD4+CD127+ cells. Control samples were from healthy, unrelated donors. The CDR3 totals 15 residues. Trimming cost V 7 bases and J 9 bases; bases outside gene matches: 12. Germline V CDR1 and CDR2: MDHEN, SYDVKM. The repertoire was sequenced with immunoSEQ multiplex PCR; TCRdb's copy has only in-frame clones and lacks some. The repertoire holds about 24,000 clones, with about 95% as singletons. On this clone: Its antigen is unknown.

The clonotype originates from a human donor in good health. The chain links TRBV28 to TRBJ1-4; 9 bases are a match to TRBD1. Sequencing used CD4+CD127+ conventional T cells sorted from PBMCs. The CDR3 DNA follows: TGTGCCAGCACCCGTCCCGGGACAGGGACGAAAAAACTGTTTTTT. Residues: CASTRPGTGTKKLFF. The full variable domain, in which reference TRBV28 and TRBJ1-4 provide the parts outside the CDR3, is DVKVTQSSRYLVKRTGEKVFLECVQDMDHENMFWYRQDPGLGLRLIYFSYDVKMKEKGDIPEGYSVSREKKERFSLILESASTNQTSMYLCASTRPGTGTKKLFFGSGTQLSVL.